The 6 T cell receptor beta chains reported below all come from one sample, sequenced in a study of shared clonotypes between healthy human individuals. Sequencing was performed with immunoSEQ multiplex PCR; in TCRdb, only in-frame clones are kept and a portion is missing. The profile shows over 400,000 clones, roughly 95% of them singletons. The source material was naive CD4+ T cells sorted from blood. The subset here: CD45RA+ positively selected. These receptors were collected from a woman younger than 45 in good health.

V gene TRBV28 combines with J gene TRBJ2-3, with D unclear. This CDR3 has 18 residues. Germline V CDR1 and CDR2: MDHEN, SYDVKM. Trimming removed 3 bases at V and 4 bases at J, with 23 bases between. The CDR3 nucleotides read TGTGCCAGCAGTTTCGTCTACTTAGAGAGCTGGAGCCCAGATACGCAGTATTTT. Translated, it gives CASSFVYLESWSPDTQYF. The whole variable domain, remainder taken from reference TRBV28 and TRBJ2-3, is DVKVTQSSRYLVKRTGEKVFLECVQDMDHENMFWYRQDPGLGLRLIYFSYDVKMKEKGDIPEGYSVSREKKERFSLILESASTNQTSMYLCASSFVYLESWSPDTQYFGPGTRLTVL.

As to this clone: Germline is not matched at one junction end, which may reflect a read error. The same CDR3 is also encoded by other DNA sequences in this sample. The chain joins TRBV28 to TRBJ2-7, with D possibly matching TRBD1 (5 bases). Germline V gene sequence: CDR1 MDHEN, CDR2 SYDVKM. CDR3 size: 13 residues. The CDR3 spells CASSLDSKYEQYF. CDR3 DNA: TGTGCAAGCAGTTTAGACAGCAAATACGAGCAGTACTTC.

This chain joins TRBV28 and TRBJ1-5; D unresolved. The V gene lost 7 bases and the J gene lost 6 bases, with 13 bases spanning the gap. Germline values: CDR1 MDHEN, CDR2 SYDVKM. This CDR3 is built from 13 residues. The CDR3 DNA reads as TGTGCCAGCACCAGCGCCGGGGTTCAGCCCCAGCATTTT. It codes for CASTSAGVQPQHF.

V usage is TRBV7-9 and J usage is TRBJ1-6, with D uncertain. The CDR3 is 14 residues long. Germline V CDR1 and CDR2: SEHNR, FQNEAQ (reference sequence). V gave up 7 bases and J gave up 5 bases, with 12 bases separating them. The DNA for the CDR3 is TGTGCCAGCAAGGTGGAGGCCAATAATTCACCCCTCCACTTT. Its protein product is CASKVEANNSPLHF. Full variable domain (missing parts from reference TRBV7-9 and TRBJ1-6): DTGVSQNPRHKITKRGQNVTFRCDPISEHNRLYWYRQTLGQGPEFLTYFQNEAQLEKSRLLSDRFSAERPKGSFSTLEIQRTEQGDSAMYLCASKVEANNSPLHFGNGTRLTVT.

The chain has TRBV10-3 and TRBJ1-1; D uncertain. Germline CDR1 and CDR2: ENHRY and SYGVKD. The CDR3 runs 14 residues. Trimming shortened V by 4 bases and J by 2 bases, and 11 bases separated the two germline ends. CDR3 loop: CAISGVQRNTEAFF. CDR3 DNA: TGTGCCATCAGTGGTGTTCAGCGCAACACTGAAGCTTTCTTT.

The chain has TRBV21-1 and TRBJ2-7. TRBV21-1 is tagged as a pseudogene. The CDR3 contains 12 residues. CDR3 sequence reads: CASSFRHYEQYF. The DNA for the CDR3 is TGTGCCAGCAGTTTCCGTCACTACGAGCAGTACTTC.